This T cell receptor (beta chain) was captured in a study of T cell repertoires in cytomegalovirus infection. Study at large: Recently identified HLA-C-restricted CMV epitopes were among the peptides used. Public signatures in TCR beta pointed to CMV infection and matching HLA type.

Study-wide findings and caveats: Predominance within the ex vivo response was attributable to HLA-C-restricted CMV-specific TCR beta clonotypes. Using cumulative public TCR beta family frequency, the authors identified those who carried CMV together with the relevant HLA.

Trimming took off 5 bases at V and 5 bases at J, with 16 bases between the two ends. This CDR3 spans 15 amino acids. TCRdb reanalysed the reads using MiXCR and keeps one entry per CDR3 protein. The data hold approximately 910,000 distinct CDR3 sequences, with about 33% observed a single time. Comment on this clonotype: What it recognizes is unknown. Given a much more abundant clone one base away, this may be a read error.

The TCR originated in a human donor in good health (CMV status not recorded). Some clones in this sample may be carry-over from other donors' samples. The starting material was cultured CD8+ T cells from PBMCs, obtained from culture after CMV antigen stimulation. The rearrangement uses TRBV12-3 or TRBV12-4 and TRBJ1-5, with D possibly being TRBD1 (6 bases). This CDR3 reads CASSQDGGLDQPQHF. The CDR3, as DNA: TGTGCCAGCAGTCAGGACGGGGGGCTAGATCAGCCCCAGCATTTT.